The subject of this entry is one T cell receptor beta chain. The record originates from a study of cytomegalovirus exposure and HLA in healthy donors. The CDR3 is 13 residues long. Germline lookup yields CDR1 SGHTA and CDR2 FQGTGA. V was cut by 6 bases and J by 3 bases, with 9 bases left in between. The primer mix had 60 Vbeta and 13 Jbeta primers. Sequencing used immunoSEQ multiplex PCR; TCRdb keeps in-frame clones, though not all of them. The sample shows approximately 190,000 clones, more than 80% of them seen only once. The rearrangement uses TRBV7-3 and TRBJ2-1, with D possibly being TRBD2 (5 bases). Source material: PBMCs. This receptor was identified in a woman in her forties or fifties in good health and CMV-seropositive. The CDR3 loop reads CASSRGNYNEQFF. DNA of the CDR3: TGTGCCAGCAGTCGAGGGAACTACAATGAGCAGTTCTTC.